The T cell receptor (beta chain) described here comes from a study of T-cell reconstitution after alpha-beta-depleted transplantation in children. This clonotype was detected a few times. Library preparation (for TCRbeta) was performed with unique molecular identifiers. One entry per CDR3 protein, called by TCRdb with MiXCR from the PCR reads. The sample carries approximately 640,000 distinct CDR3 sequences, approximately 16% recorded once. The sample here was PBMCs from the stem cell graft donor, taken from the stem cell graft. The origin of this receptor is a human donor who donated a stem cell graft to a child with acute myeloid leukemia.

CDR3 amino acids: CSAGGQKTSTDTQYF. CDR3 bases: TGCAGTGCTGGAGGACAGAAAACTAGCACAGATACGCAGTATTTT. The chain combines TRBV20-1 with TRBJ2-3; TRBD1 might be the D (6 bases). Germline loops: CDR1 DFQATT, CDR2 SNEGSKA (reference sequence). V lost 5 bases and J lost 0, with 15 bases in between. The CDR3 has 15 amino acids.